The present entry profiles one T cell receptor (beta chain) with its context. No antigen is known for it. The table came from immunoSEQ multiplex PCR; TCRdb's copy has only in-frame clones and leaves some out. The data contain roughly 300,000 clones, around 90% of them seen just once; the ten biggest clones take up approximately 1.1%. Germline V gives CDR1 SNHLY, CDR2 FYNNEI. V lost 6 bases and J 3 bases, leaving 12 bases between the germline ends. CDR3 length: 14 amino acids. These data belong to a study of cytomegalovirus exposure and HLA in healthy donors. Findings of the study overall: According to a subsequent analysis, TCR clusters from the first cohort were inclined to appear together in the 120 validation repertoires. Specificity for CMV antigens was confirmed in vitro for three of the CMV-associated chains. Reportedly, cytomegalovirus status was diagnosed with high sensitivity and specificity.

The validation cohort, a group of roughly 120 subjects, included the donors and was separate from the approximately 650-subject first cohort. The receptor was isolated from a woman younger than 45 in good health and CMV-seropositive. Material for sequencing was PBMCs. This chain links TRBV2 with TRBJ1-5; no reliable D call. The CDR3 nucleotides are TGTGCCAGCAGATCCCACAGTGACAATCAGCCCCAGCATTTT. Amino acids: CASRSHSDNQPQHF.